This T cell receptor beta chain was identified during a study of blood T cell repertoires in COVID-19. Study summary: There were acute and convalescent COVID-19 samples, and they came from the United States, Italy and Spain. PBMCs, B-cell-depleted T cells, or T cells were the source of the cDNA or gDNA that made up the material.

Source study methods: The authors estimated nucleated cell counts from reference gene primer amplification. The method was immunoSEQ multiplex PCR; TCRdb's version includes in-frame clones alone and lacks a portion of them. V and J calls and clone size follow that table, whereas D and trimming were derived from the DNA. The table lists 240,000 or so clones, roughly nine tenths of them singletons. The sequencing sample was made of peripheral blood. The sequence came from a man aged 55 to 70 with acute or convalescent COVID-19.

CDR3: CASSYGLAGGTDTQYF. The CDR3 DNA follows: TGTGCCAGCAGCTACGGACTAGCGGGAGGGACAGATACGCAGTATTTT. This chain links TRBV14 with TRBJ2-3; 15 bases align to TRBD2. V was clipped by 5 bases and J by 3 bases; unmatched bases: 3. CDR3 length equals 16 residues. The germline gives CDR1 SGHDN, CDR2 FVKESK.